This T cell receptor (beta chain) was identified in a study of blood T cell repertoires in COVID-19. About the research overall: Specimens from acute and convalescent COVID-19 originated in the United States, Italy and Spain. T cells, B-cell-depleted T cells, or PBMCs provided the cDNA or gDNA that served as material.

Recruited during active infection, patients (from Seattle) were subsequently followed longitudinally. V shed 3 bases and J 6 bases; nucleotides not matched to a gene: 9. The CDR3 is made up of 16 amino acids. Germline assignment: CDR1 LNHDA and CDR2 SQIVND (reference sequence). Original processing methods: Using reference gene primer amplification, nucleated cell counts were estimated. Sequencing was performed with immunoSEQ multiplex PCR; in TCRdb, only in-frame clones are kept and a portion is missing. That table supplies the V and J calls and clone size; D and trimming were determined from the DNA. The sample shows under 450,000 clones, 75% to 90% of them seen only once.

The source is a woman aged 40 to 50 with COVID-19, enrolled during active disease. The sample consisted of peripheral blood. The chain couples TRBV19 to TRBJ1-4, with 8 bases that match TRBD1. For the CDR3, the DNA is TGTGCCAGTAGTATGGTTACAGGGGGACGGTATGAAAAACTGTTTTTT. Protein product: CASSMVTGGRYEKLFF.